The entry that follows covers one TCR beta chain sequence. Its antigen is not identified. These data come from a study of cytomegalovirus exposure and HLA in healthy donors. Study-wide results and limits: Reported results showed that the classifier diagnosed cytomegalovirus status with high specificity and sensitivity. The dataset shows that most TCR sequences were rare, while some public TCRs occurred in many donors. In a later analysis, HLA-associated TCR beta chains were more clonally expanded than equally common others.

Researchers ran the PCR with 60 Vbeta and 13 Jbeta primers. The method was immunoSEQ multiplex PCR; TCRdb's version includes in-frame clones alone and lacks a portion of them. The repertoire includes 200,000 to 250,000 clones, more than 75% of them detected once, and around 5.7% sits in the top ten. Sample: PBMCs. The TCR was taken from a woman in her thirties or forties in good health and CMV-seropositive.

CDR3 sequence reads: CASNQAGRTYNEQFF. As DNA, the CDR3 is TGTGCCAGCAACCAAGCGGGTAGGACCTACAATGAGCAGTTCTTC. The V and J genes are TRBV9 and TRBJ2-1; perhaps TRBD2 as D (6 bases). The ends were cut back, 6 bases at V and 2 bases at J, with 15 bases in the middle. This CDR3 region has 15 residues. From germline, CDR1 is SGDLS and CDR2 YYNGEE.